Below are 14 T cell receptor beta chains sequenced from a single sample in a study of OX40 agonist ivuxolimab in advanced cancers. Method: immunoSEQ multiplex PCR; TCRdb's copy keeps in-frame clones and lacks some. Counted here are about 99,000 clones, roughly 94% occurring once; the ten biggest clones make up 0.15% to 0.2%. The sample was CD4+ or CD8+ T cells sorted from blood, taken in a trial of the OX40 agonist ivuxolimab. The receptor set was obtained from an adult with an advanced solid tumor such as melanoma, head and neck, liver or kidney cancer.

This clone was counted a single time. The V and J genes are TRBV19 and TRBJ2-5; TRBD1 matches at 7 bases. Matching the DNA end better, TRBJ2-7 makes the J call doubtful. The germline gives CDR1 LNHDA, CDR2 SQIVND (reference sequence). CDR3 length: 14 amino acids. The CDR3 loop is CASSITGVSYEQYF. CDR3 DNA: TGTGCCAGTAGTATAACAGGGGTCTCCTACGAGCAGTACTTC.

The sample holds one count of this clone. The chain uses TRBV7-8 and TRBJ2-5, with 11 bases fitting TRBD2. This CDR3 is built from 15 residues. Germline lookup yields CDR1 SGHVS and CDR2 FQNEAQ. With V trimmed by 5 bases and J by 3 bases, 5 bases remained unmatched. This CDR3 reads CASSRPSGRKETQYF. The CDR3 DNA reads TGTGCCAGCAGCCGCCCTAGCGGGAGGAAAGAGACCCAGTACTTC.

The J gene is TRBJ1-5, the V gene TRBV28; no clear D gene. V dropped 6 bases and J dropped 1 base, with 13 bases sitting between them. This CDR3 has 15 amino acids. From germline, CDR1 is MDHEN and CDR2 SYDVKM. The CDR3: CASSQVAGSNQPQHF. Here the CDR3 DNA reads TGTGCCAGCAGCCAGGTGGCAGGAAGCAATCAGCCCCAGCATTTT.

The chain joins TRBV27 to TRBJ1-1; D unclear. Germline-derived CDR1 and CDR2 are MNHEY and SMNVEV (reference sequence). The length of the CDR3 is 14 residues. Trimming stripped 3 bases from V and 9 bases from J, with 17 bases between. CDR3: CASSFFSVKAKAFF. For the CDR3, the DNA is TGTGCCAGCAGTTTTTTTTCGGTTAAGGCAAAAGCTTTCTTT.

This clone was found once. The chain combines TRBV11-2 with TRBJ1-3; D is unclear. V gave up 2 bases and J gave up 4 bases, with 6 bases separating them. Germline-derived CDR1 and CDR2 are SGHAT and FQNNGV. The CDR3 spans 13 residues. In DNA form, the CDR3 reads TGTGCCAGCAGCTTATCAGAGGGAAACACCATATATTTT. Its translation: CASSLSEGNTIYF.

Comment on this clone: Germline and junction disagree at one end, which may indicate a read error. The CDR3 reads CASSQGEGQRGSSYNEQFF. The CDR3 DNA reads TGCGCCAGCAGCCAGGGTGAGGGGCAGCGGGGCAGCTCCTACAATGAGCAGTTCTTC. The rearrangement joins TRBV5-4 to TRBJ2-1, with 7 positions matching TRBD2. The CDR3 covers 19 residues. CDR1 and CDR2 from the germline V gene are SGHNT and YYREEE (reference sequence). Based on the CDR3 plus reference TRBV5-4 and TRBJ2-1, the full variable domain is ETGVTQSPTHLIKTRGQQVTLRCSSQSGHNTVSWYQQALGQGPQFIFQYYREEENGRGNFPPRFSGLQFPNYSSELNVNALELDDSALYLCASSQGEGQRGSSYNEQFFGPGTRLTVL.

The V call is TRBV29-1, the J call TRBJ1-2; no clear D. CDR3 length equals 11 residues. Per the germline V gene, CDR1 is SQVTM and CDR2 is ANQGSEA. CDR3 amino acids: CRVSSSYGYTF. The CDR3, as DNA: TGCAGGGTGTCCAGTTCCTATGGCTACACCTTC.

The genes are TRBV6-1 and TRBJ2-7; D is perhaps TRBD1 (6 bases). Germline values: CDR1 MNHNS, CDR2 SASEGT. Trimming left V 9 bases short and J 2 bases short, with 17 bases between. This CDR3 is 14 amino acids long. CDR3 sequence reads: CASNRDTLPYEQYF. In nucleotides, the CDR3 is TGTGCCAGTAATCGGGACACTCTGCCCTACGAGCAGTACTTC.

This chain uses TRBV6-1 with TRBJ1-4; D is perhaps TRBD1 (6 bases). CDR1 is MNHNS and CDR2 is SASEGT in the germline V gene. Trimming removed 4 bases from V and 4 bases from J, with 13 bases in between. The CDR3 covers 15 residues. The CDR3 loop reads CASSVGGARNEKLFF. The CDR3 nucleotides read TGTGCCAGCAGTGTAGGGGGGGCCCGTAATGAAAAACTGTTTTTT.

The chain is built from TRBV11-2 and TRBJ2-1; 15 positions match TRBD2. Germline CDR1 SGHAT, CDR2 FQNNGV. Trimming cost V 6 bases and J 9 bases; bases outside gene matches: 12. There are 17 residues in the CDR3. The DNA for the CDR3 is TGTGCCAGCAGAATCGGACTAGCGGGGGGGCCCGGGAGTGAGCAGTTCTTC. Encoded protein: CASRIGLAGGPGSEQFF.

The chain's CDR3 is CSVDVYGGGTEAFF. As DNA, the CDR3 is TGCAGCGTTGACGTTTACGGAGGAGGCACTGAAGCTTTCTTT. The genes are TRBV29-1 and TRBJ1-1; D gene unclear. Deletions cut 3 bases from V and 4 bases from J, with 15 bases between. The CDR3 covers 14 residues. The germline gives CDR1 SQVTM, CDR2 ANQGSEA.

This chain connects TRBV9 to TRBJ2-1, with TRBD1 matching 7 bases. V trimming: 2 bases; J trimming: 6 bases; junction bases outside the gene matches: 11. The CDR3 runs to 16 residues. The germline V gene encodes CDR1 SGDLS and CDR2 YYNGEE. CDR3 nucleotides: TGTGCCAGCAGCGTTCGACAGGGCCCGGACCTCAATGAGCAGTTCTTC. Amino acid sequence: CASSVRQGPDLNEQFF. Supplemented by reference TRBV9 and TRBJ2-1, the full variable domain reads DSGVTQTPKHLITATGQRVTLRCSPRSGDLSVYWYQQSLDQGLQFLIQYYNGEERAKGNILERFSAQQFPDLHSELNLSSLELGDSALYFCASSVRQGPDLNEQFFGPGTRLTVL.

DNA for the CDR3: TGTGCCAGCAGCCCAGGACTATTGGTCCCCGAGCAGTACTTC. Encoded protein: CASSPGLLVPEQYF. The rearrangement links TRBV7-3 to TRBJ2-7; D may be TRBD2 (6 bases). The CDR3 totals 14 residues. Germline values: CDR1 SGHTA, CDR2 FQGTGA. V shed 5 bases and J shed 6 bases, with 17 bases lying between them. Full variable domain (rest looked up from reference TRBV7-3 and TRBJ2-7): GAGVSQTPSNKVTEKGKYVELRCDPISGHTALYWYRQSLGQGPEFLIYFQGTGAADDSGLPNDRFFAVRPEGSVSTLKIQRTERGDSAVYLCASSPGLLVPEQYFGPGTRLTVT.

This clone was counted once. The CDR3 DNA reads as TGTGCCAGCTCTTACCGACAGGGAAGCTATGGCTACACCTTC. Protein: CASSYRQGSYGYTF. The rearrangement joins TRBV18 to TRBJ1-2; TRBD1 agrees at 7 bases. Germline CDR1 reads KGHSH; CDR2 reads LQKENI. Trimming at V came to 6 bases and at J to 4 bases, leaving 8 bases not matched to a gene. The CDR3 covers 14 residues.